The T cell receptor beta chain under discussion was sequenced for a study of T cell repertoires in cytomegalovirus infection. Study-wide points: Carriers of CMV plus the relevant HLA were identified by cumulative public TCR beta family frequency.

Comment on this clonotype: Antigen unknown.

TCRdb reprocessed the reads with MiXCR, giving one entry per CDR3 protein. Among approximately 270,000 distinct CDR3 sequences listed, 22% were seen once. The TCR sequence derives from a human donor in good health (CMV status not recorded). Some clones in this sample may be carry-over from other donors' samples. Sequencing was performed on cultured PBMCs, taken from culture after CMV antigen stimulation.

The CDR3 loop reads CASSLSVSGNTIYF. In nucleotides, the CDR3 is TGTGCCAGCAGTTTGTCTGTCTCTGGAAACACCATATATTTT. This rearrangement joins TRBV27 to TRBJ1-3; D is uncertain. Germline V CDR1 and CDR2: MNHEY, SMNVEV (reference sequence). CDR3 length equals 14 residues. V was cut by 3 bases and J by 0 bases, with 6 bases left in between.